This TCR beta chain stems from a study of beta chain features in type 1 diabetes. Regarding the study as a whole: Moderately but significantly shorter TCRB CDR3s were found in Type 1 diabetes patients in all four CD4+ subsets.

Between the trimmed V and J ends, which lost 0 bases and 0 bases, there was a span of 7 bases. Germline assignment: CDR1 SGDLS and CDR2 YYNGEE. The CDR3 totals 15 residues. Sorting with CD45RO/CCR7/CD25/CD127/CD95/CD27 yielded naive, central memory, regulatory and stem-like memory CD4+ cells. Of the isolated RNA, all was reverse transcribed, and so the sequenced material was expressed TCRB transcripts. Profiled with immunoSEQ multiplex PCR; TCRdb holds only in-frame clones, not every one. The table lists under 350,000 clones, around 15% of them singletons. As regards this clone: Its target is unknown.

The source of this sequence is a man younger than 40 with type 1 diabetes. Sequences were obtained from naive CD4+ T cells from blood. The chain couples TRBV9 to TRBJ1-5; D remains ambiguous. This chain's CDR3 is CASSVEAGSNQPQHF. The DNA of the CDR3 is TGTGCCAGCAGCGTAGAGGCAGGTAGCAATCAGCCCCAGCATTTT.